This T cell receptor beta chain came from a study of circulating CD8 cells and anti-PD-1 response in melanoma (dated by TCRdb to 2018 to 2021). With respect to the entire study: Nivolumab was administered to patients intravenously at 3 mg/kg every 2 weeks. A total of some 11 melanoma patients were included in the TCR repertoire analysis, 4 of them responders and 7 non-responders. The melanoma cohort included approximately 13 patients, of whom seven received anti-PD-1 as first-line therapy and six had previously received targeted therapy or immunotherapy. PD-1 on on-treatment samples was detected using a biotinylated anti-human IgG4 antibody. Patients with complete or partial responses were classified as responders; those with stable or progressive disease (RECIST v1.1) as non-responders. Study-wide findings and limitations: The published TCR repertoire comparisons used only baseline and M1 samples from a small cohort with few responders. Because of limited material, replicates were generally not included when the experiments were performed. The DNEG repertoire had the highest diversity, the PD-1 and DPOS repertoires had similar and higher clonality, and the TIGIT repertoires had the lowest diversity. The authors pointed out that the cohort included both treatment-naive and previously treated patients, and that this mix could influence the results. Repertoires were largely private between subsets, with under 8% of TRB clonotypes shared at M1; sharing was highest between DPOS and TIGIT. Because tumor material was not accessible, tumor reactivity was instead assessed by peptide assays on expanded sorted subsets.

Sequencing was performed on a NextSeq 500. The QIAseq Immune Repertoire RNA Library Kit, Human TCR Panel was used to prepare TCR libraries from approximately 15 ng of total RNA. Sequencing of the TCR libraries was done on an Illumina NextSeq with a Mid Output V2 kit and asymmetric 261x41 paired-end reads. Each TCR library was diluted to approximately 4.2 nM, after which the TCR libraries were pooled, denatured and loaded at 1.0 pM. In the authors' own workflow: TCR FASTQ files were processed in the QIAGEN GeneGlobe Data Analysis Center, with downstream analysis in R 3.5.2. To get clonality, Shannon entropy was normalized by the log of the number of unique productive sequences and the result was subtracted from one. TRA or TRB clonotypes differing in abundance between baseline and M1 were identified within each subset by Fisher exact tests at 5% FDR. Differentially abundant clonotypes were categorized as emerging, expanding, contracting or non-expanding/contracting. Repertoire overlap between patients was measured with Morisita's overlap index. Clones were called with MiXCR by TCRdb after fastp trimmed the public reads at Q25, and only in-frame beta chains were retained. Entries that share a CDR3 protein sequence are merged under the most common genes and DNA. The V and J calls here are based on TCRdb, not the publication. This sample lists about 400 distinct CDR3 sequences; 6.2% were detected once. Around 60% of the sample comes from the top ten.

The CDR3 goes from the cysteine to the phenylalanine over 14 residues. Only the CDR3 part of the read is kept: 42 bases, read in frame from the first base. V and J are truncated by 7 bases and 2 bases respectively, leaving an intervening sequence of 12 bases. Taken from the germline V gene, the CDR1 and CDR2 loops are SNHLY and FYNNEI. Compared with the rest of its sample, this clonotype is large (0.1 to 1%). Its recognized antigen is unknown. No base-level quality is on record; no much larger clone is a single base apart. Using a BD FACSAria II cell sorter, four subsets defined by PD-1 and/or TIGIT were sorted from live CD3+CD8+TCRalphabeta+ cells. Circulating CD8 T cells were sorted into four subsets by PD-1 and TIGIT expression to characterize their relevance to anti-PD-1 therapy response. For each sorted CD8 T-cell subset, both the TCR alpha and TCR beta chains were sequenced. Peripheral blood was drawn before the first anti-PD-1 injection and after two and four injections. Ficoll gradient centrifugation was used to isolate PBMCs immediately. Until use, PBMCs were cryopreserved in liquid nitrogen in RPMI containing about 20% FCS and roughly 10% DMSO. After thawing, PBMCs were stained with a viability dye plus antibodies against CD3, CD8alpha, TCRalphabeta, PD-1 and TIGIT. Total RNA was extracted with the RNeasy Kit, and a RIN above 7 was reached by every sample.

The sample here was CD8+ T cells from PBMCs, taken at baseline or after one month of anti-PD-1 therapy (not recorded which). The sequence was obtained from a human donor with melanoma. The chain is encoded by TRBV2 joined to TRBJ2-1; the D gene cannot be resolved reliably. The bases read TGTGCCAGCAATCAACCACCGCCCTACAATGAGCAGTTCTTC. Translated, this is CASNQPPPYNEQFF.